Here is one TCR beta chain with its context. Its antigen is undetermined. The data were taken from a study of cytomegalovirus exposure and HLA in healthy donors. Study findings and constraints: CMV serostatus was the sole immune exposure data available.

The germline CDR1 and CDR2 sequences are SGHRS and YFSETQ. There are 12 residues in the CDR3. Between the trimmed V and J ends, which lost 4 bases and 2 bases, there was a span of 5 bases. PCR amplification relied on 60 Vbeta primers (plus 13 Jbeta primers). Assay used: immunoSEQ multiplex PCR; TCRdb lists only in-frame clones, some missing. The table shows 130,000 to 150,000 clones, with around 80% occurring only once. The chain carries TRBV5-1 and TRBJ2-3; no reliable D call. The material sequenced was PBMCs. This clonotype was obtained from a man in his forties in good health and CMV-seropositive. CDR3 protein: CASSLFTDTQYF. DNA for the CDR3: TGCGCCAGCAGCCTATTCACAGATACGCAGTATTTT.